The present TCR beta chain was sequenced within a study of blood T cell repertoires in COVID-19 (TCRdb year 2020). With respect to the entire study: The collaborator samples originated in the United States, Italy and Spain and spanned the acute and convalescent phases of COVID-19. The samples were drawn from the first 160 participants of the ongoing ImmuneRACE study and from over 950 subjects provided by 6 global collaborators. HLA class I and class II types, where available, came from metadata supplied by the sample provider rather than from assay-based typing. The prospective study material was composed of cDNA or gDNA derived from T cells, B-cell-depleted T cells, or PBMCs. The dataset comprised deeply sampled blood TCRbeta repertoires from subjects exposed to, actively infected with, or recovered from COVID-19. Nearly every sample came with metadata listing a de-identified subject ID, COVID-19 status, age in years and sex. A freely available public database, intended as a resource for researchers studying the immune response to SARS-CoV-2, is where the repertoires were released.

The collaborating institutions used their own protocols to collect whole blood in K2EDTA tubes. Collaborator samples were shipped for TCRbeta analysis as frozen whole blood, isolated PBMCs, or DNA extracted from either sample type. The immunoSEQ Assay, a bias-controlled multiplex PCR, was used to amplify TCRbeta CDR3 regions from genomic DNA. From the authors' description of their analysis: Nucleated cell counts per sample were estimated from amplification of reference gene primers within the assay. To quantify the absolute abundance of each unique TCRbeta CDR3 rearrangement, sequence reads were collapsed and filtered. For each sample, productive Simpson clonality was calculated as the square root of Simpson's diversity index over productive rearrangements. Held by TCRdb, this immuneACCESS table contains in-frame sequences only and omits some clones. Under half of the omission traces to an unresolved V gene where checked; the cause of the rest is unknown. V, J and clone size were drawn from that table, and D and trimming were deduced from the DNA. Here the sample has over 250,000 clones; approximately 83% occur a single time. The ten top clones hold 11% of the sample.

The investigation overall reported the following: The quantity of clinical and demographic metadata differed by source and by participant and was supplied without curation.

Turning to this clone: The specificity of this receptor is unknown. No much larger clone exists at a distance of one base, and base qualities are not known.

Input material: peripheral blood. The clonotype originates from a woman aged 70 to 79 with acute or convalescent COVID-19.

At the DNA level, the sequence is TGTGCCAGCAGCTTAGGGGTGGGGGGACGGTCACCCCTCCACTTT. Its protein is CASSLGVGGRSPLHF. This sequence uses TRBV7-9 and TRBJ1-6; TRBD1 might be the D gene, on 5 matching bases. V is pared back by 1 base and J by 10 bases, with 14 bases lying between the germline termini. The germline V gene (reference sequence) supplies CDR1 SEHNR and CDR2 FQNEAQ. Taken from cysteine to phenylalanine, the CDR3 has 15 residues. Only the CDR3 region is kept as DNA, spanning 45 bases read in frame from base 1.